This is a list of T cell receptor beta chains from one sample in a study of cytomegalovirus exposure and HLA in healthy donors. TCRdb's table, derived via immunoSEQ multiplex PCR, lists solely in-frame clones and lacks some. The sample table sets out under 200,000 clones. The sample was PBMCs. The receptors derive from a man aged 25 to 45 in good health and CMV-seronegative. Both conserved end residues are part of each CDR3. Each record gives: D gene, J gene, V gene, CDR3 DNA, CDR3 protein. A D gene is named only where the DNA matches it firmly.

d_gene: TRBD2; j_gene: TRBJ2-1; v_gene: TRBV27; CDR3nt: TGTGCCAGCCGATCAGCTATCCCCTGGGGACTAGCGGGAACCCATGAGCAGTTCTTC; CDR3aa: CASRSAIPWGLAGTHEQFF
d_gene: TRBD1; j_gene: TRBJ2-1; v_gene: TRBV29-1; CDR3nt: TGCAGCGTTGAGGCCAGGGGGCGGGGTGGGAATGAGCAGTTCTTC; CDR3aa: CSVEARGRGGNEQFF
d_gene: TRBD2; j_gene: TRBJ2-3; v_gene: TRBV2; CDR3nt: TGTGCCAGCAGTGGGCGGCGGGGGGCCAACCTCTATAGCACAGATACGCAGTATTTT; CDR3aa: CASSGRRGANLYSTDTQYF
d_gene: -; j_gene: TRBJ2-5; v_gene: TRBV21-1; CDR3nt: TGTGCCAGCAGCAAAGGCCCGGGACAGGGGGTTCGAGAGACCCAGTACTTC; CDR3aa: CASSKGPGQGVRETQYF
d_gene: -; j_gene: TRBJ1-5; v_gene: TRBV28; CDR3nt: TGTGCCAGCAGTTTATCCGGGTTTTGGGATCAGCCCCAGCATTTT; CDR3aa: CASSLSGFWDQPQHF
d_gene: TRBD2; j_gene: TRBJ2-5; v_gene: TRBV20-1; CDR3nt: TGCAGTGCAGCGGGAGCGGAGACCCAGTACTTC; CDR3aa: CSAAGAETQYF
d_gene: -; j_gene: TRBJ1-2; v_gene: TRBV4-3; CDR3nt: TGCGCCAGCAGCCAAGACTCGGCGGGTAACCACTATGGCTACACCTTC; CDR3aa: CASSQDSAGNHYGYTF
d_gene: TRBD2; j_gene: TRBJ2-2; v_gene: TRBV10-3; CDR3nt: TGTGCCATCAGGAGCTCGAGCGGGAGGGCAGCGAACACCGGGGAGCTGTTTTTT; CDR3aa: CAIRSSSGRAANTGELFF
d_gene: -; j_gene: TRBJ1-1; v_gene: TRBV6-5; CDR3nt: TGTGCCAGCAGTTATCAGGGGCAGGGCACTGAAGCTTTCTTT; CDR3aa: CASSYQGQGTEAFF
d_gene: TRBD1; j_gene: TRBJ2-7; v_gene: TRBV29-1; CDR3nt: TGCAGCGTCCTGACAGGGAGCTACGAGCAGTACTTC; CDR3aa: CSVLTGSYEQYF
d_gene: TRBD1; j_gene: TRBJ1-1; v_gene: TRBV19; CDR3nt: TGTGCCAGTAGTCTAGGGGACAGCCCGAACACTGAAGCTTTCTTT; CDR3aa: CASSLGDSPNTEAFF
d_gene: -; j_gene: TRBJ1-5; v_gene: TRBV18; CDR3nt: TGTGCCAGCTCACCTGGAGGAGGAGCTCAGCCCCAGCATTTT; CDR3aa: CASSPGGGAQPQHF
d_gene: TRBD1; j_gene: TRBJ1-2; v_gene: TRBV28; CDR3nt: TGTGCCAGCAGTTGGAGACAGGGGCTTGGCTACACCTTC; CDR3aa: CASSWRQGLGYTF
d_gene: TRBD2; j_gene: TRBJ2-7; v_gene: TRBV4-2; CDR3nt: TGTGCCAGCAGCCACTCGGAGGGGACTAGCGGTCCCTACGAGCAGTACTTC; CDR3aa: CASSHSEGTSGPYEQYF
d_gene: TRBD2; j_gene: TRBJ2-2; v_gene: TRBV6-5; CDR3nt: TGTGCCAGCAGTCCCGGGACTAGCGGAACCGGGGAGCTGTTTTTT; CDR3aa: CASSPGTSGTGELFF